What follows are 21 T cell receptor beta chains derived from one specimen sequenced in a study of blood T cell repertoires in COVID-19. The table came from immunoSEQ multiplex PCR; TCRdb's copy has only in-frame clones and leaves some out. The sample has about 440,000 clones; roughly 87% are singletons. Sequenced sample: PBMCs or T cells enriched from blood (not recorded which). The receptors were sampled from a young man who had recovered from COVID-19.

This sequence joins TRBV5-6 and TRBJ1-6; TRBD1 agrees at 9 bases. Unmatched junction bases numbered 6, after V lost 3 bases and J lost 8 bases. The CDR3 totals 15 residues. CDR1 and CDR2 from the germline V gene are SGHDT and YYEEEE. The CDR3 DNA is TGTGCCAGCAGCTCTCTAGACAGGGGGTATTCACCCCTCCACTTT. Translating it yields CASSSLDRGYSPLHF.

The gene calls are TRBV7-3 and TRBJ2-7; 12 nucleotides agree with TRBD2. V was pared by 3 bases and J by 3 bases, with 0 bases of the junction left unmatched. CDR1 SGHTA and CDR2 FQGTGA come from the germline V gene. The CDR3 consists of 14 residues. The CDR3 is CASSLTSGSYEQYF. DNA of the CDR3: TGTGCCAGCAGCTTGACTAGCGGGAGCTACGAGCAGTACTTC.

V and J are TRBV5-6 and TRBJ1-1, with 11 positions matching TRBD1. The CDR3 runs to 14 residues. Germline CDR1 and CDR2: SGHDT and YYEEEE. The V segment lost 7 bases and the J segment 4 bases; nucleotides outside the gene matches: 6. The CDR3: CASGQGARATEAFF. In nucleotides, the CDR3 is TGTGCCAGCGGACAGGGGGCCCGTGCCACTGAAGCTTTCTTT.

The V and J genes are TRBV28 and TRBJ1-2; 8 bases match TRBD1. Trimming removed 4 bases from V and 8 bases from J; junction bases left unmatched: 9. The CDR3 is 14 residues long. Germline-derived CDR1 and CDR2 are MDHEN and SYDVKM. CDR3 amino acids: CASSSPGQGGGYTF. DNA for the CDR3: TGTGCCAGCAGTTCCCCCGGACAGGGCGGGGGCTACACCTTC.

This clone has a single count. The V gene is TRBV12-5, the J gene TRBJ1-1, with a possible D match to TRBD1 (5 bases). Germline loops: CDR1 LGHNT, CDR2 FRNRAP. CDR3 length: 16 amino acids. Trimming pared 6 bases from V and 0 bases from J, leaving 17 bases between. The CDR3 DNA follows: TGTGCTAGTGGCCTTGACACAGAGGACATGAACACTGAAGCTTTCTTT. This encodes CASGLDTEDMNTEAFF.

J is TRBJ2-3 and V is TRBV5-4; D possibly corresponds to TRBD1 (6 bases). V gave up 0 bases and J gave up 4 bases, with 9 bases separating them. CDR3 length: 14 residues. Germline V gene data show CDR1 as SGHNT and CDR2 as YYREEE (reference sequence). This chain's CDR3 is CASSLDRAADTQYF. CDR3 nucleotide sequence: TGTGCCAGCAGCTTGGACAGGGCTGCAGATACGCAGTATTTT. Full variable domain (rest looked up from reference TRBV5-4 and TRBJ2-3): ETGVTQSPTHLIKTRGQQVTLRCSSQSGHNTVSWYQQALGQGPQFIFQYYREEENGRGNFPPRFSGLQFPNYSSELNVNALELDDSALYLCASSLDRAADTQYFGPGTRLTVL.

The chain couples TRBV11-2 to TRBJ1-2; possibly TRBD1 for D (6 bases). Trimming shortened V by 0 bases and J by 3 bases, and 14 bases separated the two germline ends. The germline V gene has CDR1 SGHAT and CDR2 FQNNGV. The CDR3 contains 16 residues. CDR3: CASSLEFGQQYYGYTF. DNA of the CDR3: TGTGCCAGCAGCTTAGAATTCGGACAGCAATACTATGGCTACACCTTC.

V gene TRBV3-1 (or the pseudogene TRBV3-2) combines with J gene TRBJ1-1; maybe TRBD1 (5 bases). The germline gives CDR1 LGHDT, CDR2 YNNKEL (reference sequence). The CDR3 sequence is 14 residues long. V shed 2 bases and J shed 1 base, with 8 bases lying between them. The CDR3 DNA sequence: TGTGCCAGCAGCCAATGGGGGGAGAACACTGAAGCTTTCTTT. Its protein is CASSQWGENTEAFF.

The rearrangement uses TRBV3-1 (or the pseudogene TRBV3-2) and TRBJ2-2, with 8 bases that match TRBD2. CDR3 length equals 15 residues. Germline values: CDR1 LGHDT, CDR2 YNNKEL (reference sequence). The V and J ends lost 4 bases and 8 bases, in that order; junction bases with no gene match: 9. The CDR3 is CASSPTLAGEGELFF. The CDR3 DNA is TGTGCCAGCAGCCCAACCCTAGCGGGCGAAGGGGAGCTGTTTTTT.

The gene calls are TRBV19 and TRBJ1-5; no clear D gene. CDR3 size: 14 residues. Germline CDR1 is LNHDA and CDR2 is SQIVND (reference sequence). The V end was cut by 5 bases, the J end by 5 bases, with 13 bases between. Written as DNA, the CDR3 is TGTGCCAGTAGTCTCAACGGGAGGGATCAGCCCCAGCATTTT. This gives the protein CASSLNGRDQPQHF.

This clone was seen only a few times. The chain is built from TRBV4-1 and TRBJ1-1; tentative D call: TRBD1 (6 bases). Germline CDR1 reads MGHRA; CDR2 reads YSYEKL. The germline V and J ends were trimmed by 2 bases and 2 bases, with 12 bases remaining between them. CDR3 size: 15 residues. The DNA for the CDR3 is TGCGCCAGCAGCCAACCGGGGACAATTAACACTGAAGCTTTCTTT. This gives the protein CASSQPGTINTEAFF.

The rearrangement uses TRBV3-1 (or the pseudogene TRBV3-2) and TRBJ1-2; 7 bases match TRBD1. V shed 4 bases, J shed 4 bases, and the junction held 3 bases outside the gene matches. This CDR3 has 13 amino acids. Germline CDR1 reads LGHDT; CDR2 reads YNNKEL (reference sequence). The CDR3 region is CASSPDRVYGYTF. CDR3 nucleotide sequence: TGTGCCAGCAGCCCTGACAGGGTCTATGGCTACACCTTC.

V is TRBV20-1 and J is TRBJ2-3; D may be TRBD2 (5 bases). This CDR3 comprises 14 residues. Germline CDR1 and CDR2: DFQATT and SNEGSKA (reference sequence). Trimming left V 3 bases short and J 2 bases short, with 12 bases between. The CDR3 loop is CSASPSRLTDTQYF. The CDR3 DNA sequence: TGCAGTGCTAGTCCTAGCCGCCTCACAGATACGCAGTATTTT.

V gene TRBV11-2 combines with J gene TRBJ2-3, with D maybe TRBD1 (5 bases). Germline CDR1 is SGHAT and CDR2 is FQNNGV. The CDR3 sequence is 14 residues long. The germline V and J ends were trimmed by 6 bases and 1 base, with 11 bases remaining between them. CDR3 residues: CASSRFRGTDTQYF. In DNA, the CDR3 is TGTGCCAGCAGTCGCTTCAGGGGCACAGATACGCAGTATTTT.

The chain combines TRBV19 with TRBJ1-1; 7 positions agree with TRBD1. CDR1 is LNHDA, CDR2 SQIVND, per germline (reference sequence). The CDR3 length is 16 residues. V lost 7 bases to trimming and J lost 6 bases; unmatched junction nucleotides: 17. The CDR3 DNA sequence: TGTGCCAGTAATGCCCGATACGGGACAGTTCATGCTGAAGCTTTCTTT. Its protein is CASNARYGTVHAEAFF.

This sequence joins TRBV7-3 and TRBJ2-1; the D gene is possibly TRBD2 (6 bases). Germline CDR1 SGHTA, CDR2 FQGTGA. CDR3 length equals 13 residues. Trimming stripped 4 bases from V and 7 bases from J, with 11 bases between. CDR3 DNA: TGTGCCAGCAGCTGGGGACTGGGAAATGAGCAGTTCTTC. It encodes CASSWGLGNEQFF. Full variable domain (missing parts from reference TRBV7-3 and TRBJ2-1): GAGVSQTPSNKVTEKGKYVELRCDPISGHTALYWYRQSLGQGPEFLIYFQGTGAADDSGLPNDRFFAVRPEGSVSTLKIQRTERGDSAVYLCASSWGLGNEQFFGPGTRLTVL.

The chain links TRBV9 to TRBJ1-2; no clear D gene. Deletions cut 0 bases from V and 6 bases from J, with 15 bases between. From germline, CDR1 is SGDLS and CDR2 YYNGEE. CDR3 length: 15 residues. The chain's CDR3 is CASSVVRLGSDGYTF. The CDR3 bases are TGTGCCAGCAGCGTAGTGCGCCTAGGCTCGGATGGCTACACCTTC.

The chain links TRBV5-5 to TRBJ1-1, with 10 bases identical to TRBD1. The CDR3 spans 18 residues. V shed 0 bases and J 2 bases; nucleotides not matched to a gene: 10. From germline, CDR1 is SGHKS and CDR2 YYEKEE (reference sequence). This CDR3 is CASSLDRDRGNRNTEAFF. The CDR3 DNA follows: TGTGCCAGCAGCTTGGACCGGGACAGGGGAAATCGAAACACTGAAGCTTTCTTT.

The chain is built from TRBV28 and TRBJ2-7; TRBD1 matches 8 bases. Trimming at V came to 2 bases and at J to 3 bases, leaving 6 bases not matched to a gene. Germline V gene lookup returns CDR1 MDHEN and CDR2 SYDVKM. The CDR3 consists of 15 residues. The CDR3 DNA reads TGTGCCAGCAGTTTACCGACAGGGGAGAACTACGAGCAGTACTTC. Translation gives CASSLPTGENYEQYF.

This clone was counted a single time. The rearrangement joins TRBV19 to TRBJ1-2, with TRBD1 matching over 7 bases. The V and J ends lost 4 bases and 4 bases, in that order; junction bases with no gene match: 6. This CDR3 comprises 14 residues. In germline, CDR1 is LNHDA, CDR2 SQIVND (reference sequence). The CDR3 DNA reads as TGTGCCAGTAGTACCCCGACAGGGCCCTATGGCTACACCTTC. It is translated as CASSTPTGPYGYTF.

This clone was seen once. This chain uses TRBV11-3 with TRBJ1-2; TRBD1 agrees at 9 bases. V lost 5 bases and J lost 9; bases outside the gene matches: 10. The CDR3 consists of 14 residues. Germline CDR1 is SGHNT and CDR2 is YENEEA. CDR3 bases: TGTGCCAGCAGCGCGAGCGGGACAGGGTCTAGCTACACCTTC. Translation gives CASSASGTGSSYTF.